Following are 21 T cell receptor beta chains from one sample sequenced in a study of radiation and T cells in renal cell carcinoma. TCRdb keeps only in-frame clones here, not all; method: immunoSEQ multiplex PCR. The sample contains 150,000 to 200,000 clones, roughly nine tenths of which appear only once. The time point: blood 4 weeks post-SBRT, at nephrectomy. Treatment of the sample: 15 Gy SBRT to primary tumor, nephrectomy 4 weeks later. Source: blood, taken from a patient whose treatment included radiotherapy and nephrectomy. These receptors came from a woman between 50 and 59 years old with renal cell carcinoma.

This chain connects TRBV5-1 to TRBJ2-7, with 8 bases fitting TRBD1. The CDR3 is 15 residues long. The V gene end was trimmed by 3 bases and the J gene end by 2 bases; junction bases not matched to a gene: 7. Per germline, CDR1 SGHRS and CDR2 YFSETQ. The CDR3 spells CASSSSTGDAYEQYF. CDR3 coding DNA: TGCGCCAGCAGCTCCTCGACAGGGGACGCCTACGAGCAGTACTTC. Complete variable domain (other parts from reference TRBV5-1 and TRBJ2-7): KAGVTQTPRYLIKTRGQQVTLSCSPISGHRSVSWYQQTPGQGLQFLFEYFSETQRNKGNFPGRFSGRQFSNSRSEMNVSTLELGDSALYLCASSSSTGDAYEQYFGPGTRLTVT.

V usage is TRBV5-1 and J usage is TRBJ2-7; tentatively, D is TRBD2 (5 bases). The CDR3 spans 16 residues. Germline lookup yields CDR1 SGHRS and CDR2 YFSETQ. V lost 1 base and J 1 base, leaving 15 bases between the germline ends. CDR3 DNA: TGCGCCAGCAGCTTGTCTTCCGCGGGCGCTTCCTACGAGCAGTACTTC. Translating it yields CASSLSSAGASYEQYF.

This chain joins TRBV5-4 and TRBJ2-3; 12 bases are shared with TRBD1. The CDR3 runs to 16 residues. Trimming at V came to 0 bases and at J to 4 bases, leaving 3 bases not matched to a gene. Germline CDR1 is SGHNT and CDR2 is YYREEE (reference sequence). CDR3 region: CASSLVGTGGADTQYF. As DNA, the CDR3 is TGTGCCAGCAGCTTGGTGGGGACAGGGGGCGCAGATACGCAGTATTTT.

The J gene is TRBJ2-5, the V gene TRBV18; the D gene is possibly TRBD1 (5 bases). Trimming cost V 3 bases and J 4 bases, with 18 bases left between them. The V gene's germline CDR1 is KGHSH and CDR2 LQKENI. CDR3 length equals 16 residues. Here the CDR3 DNA reads TGTGCCAGCTCACCCCGGGCCCCCAGGGTTGGAGAGACCCAGTACTTC. Translated: CASSPRAPRVGETQYF.

This clone was seen a single time. V and J are TRBV11-2 and TRBJ2-7; 11 bases are a match to TRBD1. CDR3 length equals 17 residues. V trimming: 0 bases; J trimming: 1 base; junction bases outside the gene matches: 5. Germline V lookup: CDR1 SGHAT, CDR2 FQNNGV. CDR3 residues: CASSLDVGQGASYEQYF. CDR3 nucleotides: TGTGCCAGCAGCTTAGACGTTGGACAGGGGGCATCCTACGAGCAGTACTTC.

This chain uses TRBV5-1 with TRBJ2-2; D remains unclear. Trimming left V 0 bases short and J 1 base short, with 7 bases between. Germline V lookup: CDR1 SGHRS, CDR2 YFSETQ. The CDR3 is 15 amino acids. The CDR3 loop is CASSLEAENTGELFF. Written as DNA, the CDR3 is TGCGCCAGCAGCTTGGAGGCCGAGAACACCGGGGAGCTGTTTTTT.

CDR3 sequence: CASSHTGVVGTDTQYF. CDR3 sequence (DNA): TGCGCCAGCAGCCATACGGGGGTAGTGGGCACAGATACGCAGTATTTT. The rearrangement links TRBV5-1 to TRBJ2-3, with D perhaps TRBD2 (6 bases). V lost 4 bases and J lost 1, with 16 bases in between. The CDR3 consists of 16 residues. Looked up from germline, CDR1 is SGHRS and CDR2 is YFSETQ.

This chain joins TRBV19 and TRBJ2-2, with D maybe TRBD1 (6 bases). There are 17 residues in the CDR3. V was cut by 0 bases and J by 4 bases, with 15 bases left in between. The germline CDR1 and CDR2 sequences are LNHDA and SQIVND (reference sequence). CDR3 sequence reads: CASSIEWAQGVTGELFF. The CDR3 nucleotides read TGTGCCAGTAGTATAGAATGGGCACAGGGCGTCACCGGGGAGCTGTTTTTT. The variable domain in full, completed from reference TRBV19 and TRBJ2-2, reads DGGITQSPKYLFRKEGQNVTLSCEQNLNHDAMYWYRQDPGQGLRLIYYSQIVNDFQKGDIAEGYSVSREKKESFPLTVTSAQKNPTAFYLCASSIEWAQGVTGELFFGEGSRLTVL.

The genes are TRBV30 and TRBJ1-3; D might be TRBD1 (5 bases). Germline V CDR1 and CDR2: GTSNPN, SVGIG (reference sequence). The V and J ends lost 0 bases and 4 bases respectively, with 10 bases between them. The CDR3 runs to 14 residues. The CDR3 nucleotides read TGTGCCTGGAGTGTGGGGCCCCCCGGAAACACCATATATTTT. It specifies CAWSVGPPGNTIYF.

V usage is TRBV6-6 and J usage is TRBJ1-1, with D perhaps TRBD1 (5 bases). Deletions cut 6 bases from V and 8 bases from J, with 13 bases between. Germline values: CDR1 MNHNY, CDR2 SVGAGI (reference sequence). The CDR3 length is 12 residues. CDR3 nucleotides: TGTGCCAGCAGCCACCGGGACGGCGAAGCTTTCTTT. Translation gives CASSHRDGEAFF.

The rearrangement joins TRBV28 to TRBJ2-5; 8 bases are shared with TRBD1. CDR1 MDHEN and CDR2 SYDVKM come from the germline V gene. The CDR3 contains 14 residues. Unmatched junction bases numbered 6, after V lost 7 bases and J lost 2 bases. In DNA form, the CDR3 reads TGTGCCAGCATGACAGGGGCCCTACAAGAGACCCAGTACTTC. Translation gives CASMTGALQETQYF. The complete variable domain, with remaining parts taken from reference TRBV28 and TRBJ2-5, reads DVKVTQSSRYLVKRTGEKVFLECVQDMDHENMFWYRQDPGLGLRLIYFSYDVKMKEKGDIPEGYSVSREKKERFSLILESASTNQTSMYLCASMTGALQETQYFGPGTRLLVL.

This sequence joins TRBV5-1 and TRBJ1-6, with a tentative D call TRBD1 (6 bases). This CDR3 is 16 amino acids long. The V gene's germline CDR1 is SGHRS and CDR2 YFSETQ. V lost 4 bases and J lost 0, with 11 bases in between. In DNA form, the CDR3 reads TGCGCCAGCAGCGGAGGGGGGGCCTCCTATAATTCACCCCTCCACTTT. It yields the protein CASSGGGASYNSPLHF.

V usage is TRBV4-1 and J usage is TRBJ1-2; unclear D gene. The CDR3 has 15 residues. Looked up from germline, CDR1 is MGHRA and CDR2 is YSYEKL. Trimming shortened V by 1 base and J by 2 bases, and 11 bases separated the two germline ends. The chain's CDR3 is CASSQGLLSNYGYTF. The CDR3 DNA follows: TGCGCCAGCAGCCAAGGACTCCTATCAAACTATGGCTACACCTTC.

The chain has TRBV2 and TRBJ2-7; D perhaps matches TRBD2 (6 bases). The CDR3 runs to 14 residues. Germline V lookup: CDR1 SNHLY, CDR2 FYNNEI. The V and J ends lost 2 bases and 5 bases respectively, with 13 bases between them. The CDR3 reads CASSENRGLHEQYF. CDR3 coding DNA: TGTGCCAGCAGTGAAAACCGGGGGTTGCACGAGCAGTACTTC.

In its sample, this clone was seen once. V usage is TRBV5-8 and J usage is TRBJ1-1, with D perhaps TRBD1 (5 bases). Trimming cost V 0 bases and J 3 bases, with 9 bases left between them. CDR1 and CDR2 (germline): SGHTS, YDEGEE. The CDR3 loop spans 14 amino acids. In DNA, the CDR3 is TGTGCCAGCAGCTTGGGTCAGACAGACACTGAAGCTTTCTTT. Residues: CASSLGQTDTEAFF.

This clone showed up just once. V and J are TRBV6-5 and TRBJ2-3, with D tentatively TRBD2 (7 bases). The V gene's germline CDR1 is MNHEY and CDR2 SVGAGI. The CDR3 spans 15 residues. V lost 6 bases, J lost 3 bases, and 16 bases lay in between. CDR3 DNA sequence: TGTGCCAGCAGCCCTAGGGGGGGGCCGACAGATACGCAGTATTTT. Protein: CASSPRGGPTDTQYF.

The rearrangement links TRBV5-4 to TRBJ2-2, with D possibly matching TRBD1 (6 bases). The CDR3 is 14 residues long. The V gene's germline CDR1 is SGHNT and CDR2 YYREEE (reference sequence). Trimming took 1 base from V and 4 from J, leaving 8 bases between them. CDR3 DNA: TGTGCCAGCAGCTTGAGCAGGGGCACCGGGGAGCTGTTTTTT. Translation: CASSLSRGTGELFF. The full variable domain, with the rest looked up from reference TRBV5-4 and TRBJ2-2, is ETGVTQSPTHLIKTRGQQVTLRCSSQSGHNTVSWYQQALGQGPQFIFQYYREEENGRGNFPPRFSGLQFPNYSSELNVNALELDDSALYLCASSLSRGTGELFFGEGSRLTVL.

The CDR3 DNA follows: TGTGCCTGGAGTAAACACAGGGGAAGCAATCAGCCCCAGCATTTT. Protein: CAWSKHRGSNQPQHF. The rearrangement joins TRBV30 to TRBJ1-5, with TRBD1 identical over 7 bases. The CDR3 loop spans 15 amino acids. CDR1 and CDR2 from the germline V gene are GTSNPN and SVGIG (reference sequence). Trimming at V came to 2 bases and at J to 1 base, leaving 5 bases not matched to a gene.

The chain has TRBV18 and TRBJ2-2; D possibly corresponds to TRBD2 (5 bases). Trimming took off 2 bases at V and 0 bases at J, with 13 bases between the two ends. The CDR3 loop spans 17 amino acids. Per germline, CDR1 KGHSH and CDR2 LQKENI. The CDR3 coding sequence is TGTGCCAGCTCACCAGAGAGGCGACTATCGAACACCGGGGAGCTGTTTTTT. Amino acids: CASSPERRLSNTGELFF.

The V and J genes are TRBV29-1 and TRBJ1-4; D is perhaps TRBD1 (6 bases). Deletions cut 5 bases from V and 6 bases from J, with 13 bases between. The germline V gene has CDR1 SQVTM and CDR2 ANQGSEA. The CDR3 runs 13 residues. The chain's CDR3 is CSVQSGGDEKLFF. The CDR3 bases are TGCAGCGTTCAGTCCGGGGGCGATGAAAAACTGTTTTTT. Full variable domain (remainder filled in from reference TRBV29-1 and TRBJ1-4): SAVISQKPSRDICQRGTSLTIQCQVDSQVTMMFWYRQQPGQSLTLIATANQGSEATYESGFVIDKFPISRPNLTFSTLTVSNMSPEDSSIYLCSVQSGGDEKLFFGSGTQLSVL.

The rearrangement joins TRBV6-1 to TRBJ1-4; tentative D call: TRBD1 (5 bases). V was trimmed by 8 bases and J by 4 bases, leaving 14 bases between them. The CDR3 runs 14 residues. CDR1 is MNHNS and CDR2 is SASEGT in the germline V gene. DNA for the CDR3: TGTGCCAGCTCCTTGGGACGGTTTAATGAAAAACTGTTTTTT. Encoded protein: CASSLGRFNEKLFF.